The entry below gives a single T cell receptor (beta chain) sequence along with its context. Its specificity is unknown. The data are from a study of T cells in localized non-small cell lung cancer. Study-wide results and caveats: Higher T cell density in the blood was associated with longer overall survival, whereas higher adjacent-lung clonality associated with shorter survival. Sequencing, confined to only one tumor region, leaves heterogeneity possible.

V shed 7 bases and J shed 0 bases, with 13 bases lying between them. Per the germline V gene, CDR1 is MNHEY and CDR2 is SVGAGI. This CDR3 is 15 amino acids long. The table came from immunoSEQ multiplex PCR; TCRdb's copy has only in-frame clones and leaves some out. The table includes around 41,000 clones, roughly 90% detected once. The sample in question was peripheral blood, obtained before any cancer treatment. The receptor was isolated from a female donor of 60 years or more with stage I squamous cell lung carcinoma. The chain is built from TRBV6-5 and TRBJ1-3, with D hard to call. CDR3 nucleotide sequence: TGTGCCAGCAAAAAGACTTCCAGCTCTGGAAACACCATATATTTT. Translation: CASKKTSSSGNTIYF.